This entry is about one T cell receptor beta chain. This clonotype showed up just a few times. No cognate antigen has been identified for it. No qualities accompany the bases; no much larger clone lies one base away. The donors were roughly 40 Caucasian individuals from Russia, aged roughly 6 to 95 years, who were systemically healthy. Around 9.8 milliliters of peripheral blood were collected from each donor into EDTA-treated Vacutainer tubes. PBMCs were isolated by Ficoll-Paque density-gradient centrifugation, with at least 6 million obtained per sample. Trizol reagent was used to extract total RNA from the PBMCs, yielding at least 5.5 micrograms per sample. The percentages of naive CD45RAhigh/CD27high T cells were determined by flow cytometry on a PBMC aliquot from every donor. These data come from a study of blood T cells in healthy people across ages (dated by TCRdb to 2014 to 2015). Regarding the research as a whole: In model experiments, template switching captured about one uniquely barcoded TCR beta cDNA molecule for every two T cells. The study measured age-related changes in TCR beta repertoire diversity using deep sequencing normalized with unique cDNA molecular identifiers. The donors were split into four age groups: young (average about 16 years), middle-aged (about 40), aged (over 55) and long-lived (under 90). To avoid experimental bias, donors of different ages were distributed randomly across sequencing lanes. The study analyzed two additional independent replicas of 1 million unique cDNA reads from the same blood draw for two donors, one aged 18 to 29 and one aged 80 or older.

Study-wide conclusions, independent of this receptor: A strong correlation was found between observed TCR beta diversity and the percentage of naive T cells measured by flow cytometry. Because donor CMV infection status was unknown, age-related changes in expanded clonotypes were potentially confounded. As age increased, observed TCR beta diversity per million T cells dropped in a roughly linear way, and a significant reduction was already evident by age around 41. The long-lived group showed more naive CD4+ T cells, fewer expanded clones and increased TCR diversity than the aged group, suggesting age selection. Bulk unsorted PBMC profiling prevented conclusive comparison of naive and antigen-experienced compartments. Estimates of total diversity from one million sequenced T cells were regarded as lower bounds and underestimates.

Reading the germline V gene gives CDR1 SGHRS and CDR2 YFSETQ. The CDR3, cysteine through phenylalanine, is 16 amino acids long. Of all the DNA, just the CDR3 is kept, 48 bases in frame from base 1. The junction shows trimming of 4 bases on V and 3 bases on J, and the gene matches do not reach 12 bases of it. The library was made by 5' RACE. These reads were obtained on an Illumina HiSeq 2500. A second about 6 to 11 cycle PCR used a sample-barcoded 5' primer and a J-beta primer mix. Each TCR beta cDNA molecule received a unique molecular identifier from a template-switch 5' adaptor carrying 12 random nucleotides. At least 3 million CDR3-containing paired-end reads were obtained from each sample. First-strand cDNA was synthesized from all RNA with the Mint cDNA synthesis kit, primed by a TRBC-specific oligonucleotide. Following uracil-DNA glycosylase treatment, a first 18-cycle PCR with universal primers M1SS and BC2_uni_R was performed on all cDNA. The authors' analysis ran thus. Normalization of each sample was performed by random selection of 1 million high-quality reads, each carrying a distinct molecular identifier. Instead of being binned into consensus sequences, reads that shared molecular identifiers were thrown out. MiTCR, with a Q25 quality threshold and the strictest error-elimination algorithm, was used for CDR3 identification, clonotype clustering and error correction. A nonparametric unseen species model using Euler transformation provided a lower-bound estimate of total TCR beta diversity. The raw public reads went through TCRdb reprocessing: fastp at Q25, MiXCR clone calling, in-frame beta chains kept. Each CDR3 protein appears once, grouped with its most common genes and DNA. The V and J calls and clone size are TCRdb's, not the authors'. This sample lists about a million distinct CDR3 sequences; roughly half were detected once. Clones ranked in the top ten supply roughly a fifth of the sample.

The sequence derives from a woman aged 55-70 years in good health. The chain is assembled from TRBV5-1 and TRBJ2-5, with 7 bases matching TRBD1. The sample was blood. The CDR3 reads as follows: CASSTTNPGQKETQYF. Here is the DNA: TGCGCCAGCAGCACCACCAATCCGGGACAGAAAGAGACCCAGTACTTC.